This TCR beta chain was captured by sequencing in a study of CD8 T cells in ankylosing spondylitis. Construction of TCR beta libraries was performed using quantitative 5'-RACE with molecular barcodes. TCRdb re-derived calls from the 5' RACE reads in MiXCR, one entry per CDR3 protein. The table shows just under 350,000 distinct CDR3 sequences, with 14% to 15% occurring only once. In germline, CDR1 is SQVTM, CDR2 ANQGSEA. The CDR3 runs to 13 residues. J gave up 0 bases and V 7 bases, and 4 bases lay outside the gene matches. This clonotype was observed a handful of times. Its antigen remains unidentified. Study observations and caveats: Prior literature has documented some motif variants in synovial fluid and blood from reactive arthritis. Ankylosing spondylitis blood seemed to carry a telltale TCR beta motif made of several highly homologous variants.

This rearrangement joins TRBV29-1 to TRBJ1-1; 8 bases are shared with TRBD1. The sample was blood, either unsorted or a sorted T cell fraction (not recorded which). The TCR was taken from a male donor with ankylosing spondylitis or in good health (not recorded which). The CDR3 protein is CSAQGALNTEAFF. DNA of the CDR3: TGCAGCGCCCAGGGGGCTCTGAACACTGAAGCTTTCTTT.